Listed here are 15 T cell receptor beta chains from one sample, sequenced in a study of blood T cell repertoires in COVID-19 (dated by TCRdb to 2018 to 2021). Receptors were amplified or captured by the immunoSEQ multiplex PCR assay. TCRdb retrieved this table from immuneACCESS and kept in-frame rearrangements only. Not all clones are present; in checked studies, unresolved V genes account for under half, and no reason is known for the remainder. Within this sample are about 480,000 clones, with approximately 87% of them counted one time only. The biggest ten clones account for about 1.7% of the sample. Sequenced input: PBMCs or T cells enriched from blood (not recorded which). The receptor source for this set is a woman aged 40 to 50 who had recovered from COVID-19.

The chain's CDR3 is CASSLRTGGDYGYTF. The CDR3 DNA follows: TGTGCCAGCAGCCTTAGGACAGGGGGGGACTATGGCTACACCTTC. The chain joins TRBV9 to TRBJ1-2; 10 bases line up with TRBD1. The junction had 6 bases not matched to a gene; V was cut back by 4 bases and J by 3 bases. CDR3 length: 15 residues. The germline V gene encodes CDR1 SGDLS and CDR2 YYNGEE.

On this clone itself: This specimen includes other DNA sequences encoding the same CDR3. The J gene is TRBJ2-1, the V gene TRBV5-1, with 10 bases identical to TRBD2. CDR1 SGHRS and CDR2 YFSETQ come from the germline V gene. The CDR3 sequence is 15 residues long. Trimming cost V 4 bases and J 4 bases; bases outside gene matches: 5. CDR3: CASSPLAGAYNEQFF. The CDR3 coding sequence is TGCGCCAGCAGCCCCCTAGCGGGGGCGTACAATGAGCAGTTCTTC.

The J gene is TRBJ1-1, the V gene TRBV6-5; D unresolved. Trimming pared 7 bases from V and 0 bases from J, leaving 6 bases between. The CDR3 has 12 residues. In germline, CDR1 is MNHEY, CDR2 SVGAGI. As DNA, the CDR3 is TGTGCCAGCATGGCGGTGAACACTGAAGCTTTCTTT. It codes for CASMAVNTEAFF.

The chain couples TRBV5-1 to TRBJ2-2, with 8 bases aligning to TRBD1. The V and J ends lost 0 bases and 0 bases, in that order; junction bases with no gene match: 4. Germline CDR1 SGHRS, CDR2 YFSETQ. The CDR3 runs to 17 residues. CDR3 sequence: CASSLAGTGANTGELFF. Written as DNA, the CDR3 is TGCGCCAGCAGCTTGGCGGGGACAGGCGCGAACACCGGGGAGCTGTTTTTT.

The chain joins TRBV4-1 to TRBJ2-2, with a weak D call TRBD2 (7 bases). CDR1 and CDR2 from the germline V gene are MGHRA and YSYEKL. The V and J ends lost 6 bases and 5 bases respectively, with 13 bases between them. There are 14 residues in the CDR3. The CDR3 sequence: CASRREGDTGELFF. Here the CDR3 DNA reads TGCGCCAGCAGGAGGGAGGGGGATACCGGGGAGCTGTTTTTT.

The CDR3, as DNA: TGTGCCAGCAGCCGTTTGACAGTTAACTATGGCTACACCTTC. It specifies CASSRLTVNYGYTF. V is TRBV5-6 and J is TRBJ1-2, with a tentative D call TRBD1 (5 bases). Germline V gives CDR1 SGHDT, CDR2 YYEEEE. The length of the CDR3 is 14 residues. V dropped 4 bases and J dropped 1 base, with 11 bases sitting between them.

CDR3 bases: TGCAGCGTTGAAGGGGGACAGGGGGCGGATGGCTACACCTTC. This gives the protein CSVEGGQGADGYTF. The chain has TRBV29-1 and TRBJ1-2, with 12 bases aligning to TRBD1. The CDR3 has 14 amino acids. J gave up 6 bases and V 1 base, and 3 bases lay outside the gene matches. Per the germline V gene, CDR1 is SQVTM and CDR2 is ANQGSEA.

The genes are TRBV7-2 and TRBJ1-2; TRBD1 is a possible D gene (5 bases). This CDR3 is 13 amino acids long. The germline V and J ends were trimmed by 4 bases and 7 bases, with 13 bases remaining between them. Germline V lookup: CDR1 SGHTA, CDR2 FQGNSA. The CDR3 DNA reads TGTGCCAGCAGCTCACCAGGGTACGGTGGCTACACCTTC. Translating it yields CASSSPGYGGYTF. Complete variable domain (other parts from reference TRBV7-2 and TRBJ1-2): GAGVSQSPSNKVTEKGKDVELRCDPISGHTALYWYRQSLGQGLEFLIYFQGNSAPDKSGLPSDRFSAERTGGSVSTLTIQRTQQEDSAVYLCASSSPGYGGYTFGSGTRLTVV.

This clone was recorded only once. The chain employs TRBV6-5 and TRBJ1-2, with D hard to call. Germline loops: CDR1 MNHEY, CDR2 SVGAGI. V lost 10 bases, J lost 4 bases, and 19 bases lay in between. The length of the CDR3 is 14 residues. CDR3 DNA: TGTGCCACCCGCCACCTCGTCCTAGGCTATGGCTACACCTTC. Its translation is CATRHLVLGYGYTF.

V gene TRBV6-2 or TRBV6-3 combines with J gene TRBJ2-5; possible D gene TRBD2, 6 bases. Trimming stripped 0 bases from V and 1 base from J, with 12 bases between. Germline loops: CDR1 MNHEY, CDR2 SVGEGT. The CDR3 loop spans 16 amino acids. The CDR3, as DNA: TGTGCCAGCAGTTACTCGGTGGGGGAGGTCCAAGAGACCCAGTACTTC. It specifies CASSYSVGEVQETQYF.

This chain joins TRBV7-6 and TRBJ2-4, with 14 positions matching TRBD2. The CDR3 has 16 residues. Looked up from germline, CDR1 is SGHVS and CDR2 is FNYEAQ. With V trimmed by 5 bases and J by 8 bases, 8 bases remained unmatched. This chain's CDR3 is CASSKGTSGSGDIQYF. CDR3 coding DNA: TGTGCCAGCAGCAAGGGGACTAGCGGGAGTGGGGACATTCAGTACTTC.

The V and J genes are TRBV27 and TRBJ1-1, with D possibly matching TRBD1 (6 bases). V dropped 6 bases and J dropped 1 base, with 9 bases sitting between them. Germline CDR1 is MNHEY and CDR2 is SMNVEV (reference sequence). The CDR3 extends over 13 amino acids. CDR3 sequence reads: CASRIQGNTEAFF. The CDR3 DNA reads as TGTGCCAGCAGGATACAGGGGAACACTGAAGCTTTCTTT.

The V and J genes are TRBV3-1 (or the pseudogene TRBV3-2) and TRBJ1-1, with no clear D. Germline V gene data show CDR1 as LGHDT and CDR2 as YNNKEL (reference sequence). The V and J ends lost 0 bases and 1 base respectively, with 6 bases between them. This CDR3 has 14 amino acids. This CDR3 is CASSQDSWNTEAFF. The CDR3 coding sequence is TGTGCCAGCAGCCAAGATAGTTGGAACACTGAAGCTTTCTTT.

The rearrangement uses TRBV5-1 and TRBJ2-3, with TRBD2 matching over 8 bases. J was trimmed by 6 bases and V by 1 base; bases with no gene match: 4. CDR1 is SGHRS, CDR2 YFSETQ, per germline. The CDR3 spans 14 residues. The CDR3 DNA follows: TGCGCCAGCAGCTTGAAGCGGGAGTCCGATACGCAGTATTTT. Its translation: CASSLKRESDTQYF.

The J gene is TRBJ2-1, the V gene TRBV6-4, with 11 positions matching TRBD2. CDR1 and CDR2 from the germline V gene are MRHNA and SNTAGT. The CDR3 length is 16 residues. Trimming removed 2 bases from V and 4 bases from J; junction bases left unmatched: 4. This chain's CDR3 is CASSDIAGGEYNEQFF. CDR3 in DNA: TGTGCCAGCAGTGACATAGCGGGAGGGGAGTACAATGAGCAGTTCTTC.